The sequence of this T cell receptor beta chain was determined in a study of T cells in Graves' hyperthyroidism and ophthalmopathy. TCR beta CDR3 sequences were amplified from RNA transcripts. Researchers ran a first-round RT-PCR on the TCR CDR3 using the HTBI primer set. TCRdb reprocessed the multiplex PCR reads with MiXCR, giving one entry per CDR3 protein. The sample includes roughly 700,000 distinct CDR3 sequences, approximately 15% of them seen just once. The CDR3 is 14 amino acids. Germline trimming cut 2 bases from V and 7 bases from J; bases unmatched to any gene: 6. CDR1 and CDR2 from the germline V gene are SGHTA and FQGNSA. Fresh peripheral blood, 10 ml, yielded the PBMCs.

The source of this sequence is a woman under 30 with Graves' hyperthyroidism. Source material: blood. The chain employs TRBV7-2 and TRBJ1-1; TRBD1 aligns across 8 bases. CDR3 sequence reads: CASSLPDRVGEAFF. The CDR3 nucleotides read TGTGCCAGCAGCTTACCGGACAGGGTTGGTGAAGCTTTCTTT.